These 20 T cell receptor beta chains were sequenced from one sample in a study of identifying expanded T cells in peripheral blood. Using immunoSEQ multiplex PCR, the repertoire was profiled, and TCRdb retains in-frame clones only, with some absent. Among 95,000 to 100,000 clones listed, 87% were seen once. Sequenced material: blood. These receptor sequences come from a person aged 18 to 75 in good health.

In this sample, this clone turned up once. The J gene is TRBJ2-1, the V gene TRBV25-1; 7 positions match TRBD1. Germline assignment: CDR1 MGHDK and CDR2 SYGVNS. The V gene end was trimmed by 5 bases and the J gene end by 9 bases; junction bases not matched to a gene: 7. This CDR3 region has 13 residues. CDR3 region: CASSRDTGAEQFF. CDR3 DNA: TGTGCCAGCAGTCGAGATACAGGGGCTGAGCAGTTCTTC.

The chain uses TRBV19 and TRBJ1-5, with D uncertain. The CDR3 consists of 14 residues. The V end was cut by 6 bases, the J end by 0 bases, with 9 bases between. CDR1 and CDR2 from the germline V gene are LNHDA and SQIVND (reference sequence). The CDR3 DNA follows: TGTGCCAGTAGGACCACGAATAGCAATCAGCCCCAGCATTTT. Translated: CASRTTNSNQPQHF.

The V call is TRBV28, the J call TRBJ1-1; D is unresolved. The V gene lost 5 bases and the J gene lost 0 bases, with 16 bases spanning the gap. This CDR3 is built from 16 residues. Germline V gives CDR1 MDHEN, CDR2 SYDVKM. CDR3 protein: CASSLPGRSMNTEAFF. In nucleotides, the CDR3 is TGTGCCAGCAGTCTACCCGGACGGAGCATGAACACTGAAGCTTTCTTT.

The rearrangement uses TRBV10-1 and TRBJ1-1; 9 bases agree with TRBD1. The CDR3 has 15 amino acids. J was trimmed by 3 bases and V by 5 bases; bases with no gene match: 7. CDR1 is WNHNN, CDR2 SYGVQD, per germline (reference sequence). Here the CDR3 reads CASSPPTGGHTEAFF. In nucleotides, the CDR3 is TGCGCCAGCAGTCCCCCTACAGGGGGCCACACTGAAGCTTTCTTT.

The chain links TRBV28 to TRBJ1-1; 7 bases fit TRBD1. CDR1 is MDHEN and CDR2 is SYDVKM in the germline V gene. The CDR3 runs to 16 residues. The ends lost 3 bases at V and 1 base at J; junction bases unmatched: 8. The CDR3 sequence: CASSLLGYRGNTEAFF. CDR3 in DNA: TGTGCCAGCAGTTTGTTGGGGTACAGGGGGAACACTGAAGCTTTCTTT.

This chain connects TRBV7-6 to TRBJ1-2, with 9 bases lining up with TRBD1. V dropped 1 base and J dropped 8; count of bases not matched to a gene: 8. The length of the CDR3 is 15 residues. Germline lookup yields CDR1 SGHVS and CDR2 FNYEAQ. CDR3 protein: CASSLGDREASGYTF. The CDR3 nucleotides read TGTGCCAGCAGCTTAGGGGACAGGGAAGCTAGCGGCTACACCTTC.

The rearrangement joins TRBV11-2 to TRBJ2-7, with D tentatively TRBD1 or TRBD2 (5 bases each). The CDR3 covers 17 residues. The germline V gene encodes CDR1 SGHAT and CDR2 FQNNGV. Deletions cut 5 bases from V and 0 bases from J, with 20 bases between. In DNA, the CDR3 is TGTGCCAGCAGCGGACTTGGGGCTGGGGAGAGCTCCTACGAGCAGTACTTC. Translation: CASSGLGAGESSYEQYF. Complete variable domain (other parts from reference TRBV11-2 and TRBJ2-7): EAGVAQSPRYKIIEKRQSVAFWCNPISGHATLYWYQQILGQGPKLLIQFQNNGVVDDSQLPKDRFSAERLKGVDSTLKIQPAKLEDSAVYLCASSGLGAGESSYEQYFGPGTRLTVT.

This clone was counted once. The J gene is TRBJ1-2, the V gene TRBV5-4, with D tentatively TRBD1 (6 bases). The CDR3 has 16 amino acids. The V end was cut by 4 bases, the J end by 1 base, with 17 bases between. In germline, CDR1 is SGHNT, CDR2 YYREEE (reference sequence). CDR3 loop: CASSPPQRGGNYGYTF. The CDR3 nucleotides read TGTGCCAGCAGCCCCCCCCAGAGGGGGGGTAACTATGGCTACACCTTC.

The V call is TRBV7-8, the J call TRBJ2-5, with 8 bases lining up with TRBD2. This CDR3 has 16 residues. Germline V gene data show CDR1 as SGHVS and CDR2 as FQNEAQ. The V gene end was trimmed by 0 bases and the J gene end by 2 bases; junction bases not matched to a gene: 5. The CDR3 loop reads CASSLAAGGRQETQYF. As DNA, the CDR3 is TGTGCCAGCAGCTTAGCTGCGGGGGGACGTCAAGAGACCCAGTACTTC.

The CDR3 sequence is CASRLDRGRTGELFF. The CDR3 nucleotides read TGCGCCAGCAGACTAGACAGGGGGCGCACCGGGGAGCTGTTTTTT. V is TRBV5-1 and J is TRBJ2-2; 10 bases align to TRBD1. CDR1 is SGHRS, CDR2 YFSETQ, per germline. CDR3 size: 15 residues. V lost 5 bases, J lost 4 bases, and 5 bases stayed unmatched.

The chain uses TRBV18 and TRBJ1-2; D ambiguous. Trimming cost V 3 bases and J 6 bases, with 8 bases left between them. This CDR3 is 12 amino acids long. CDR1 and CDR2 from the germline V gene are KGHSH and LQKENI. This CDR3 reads CASSPRGDGYTF. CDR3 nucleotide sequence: TGTGCCAGCTCACCGCGAGGAGATGGCTACACCTTC.

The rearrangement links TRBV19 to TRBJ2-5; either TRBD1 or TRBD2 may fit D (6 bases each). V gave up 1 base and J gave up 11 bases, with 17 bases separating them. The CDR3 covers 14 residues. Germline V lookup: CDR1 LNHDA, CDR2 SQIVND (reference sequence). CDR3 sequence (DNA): TGTGCCAGTAGTATAGGGGGAGGACAGCGCCCTCAGTACTTC. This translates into CASSIGGGQRPQYF.

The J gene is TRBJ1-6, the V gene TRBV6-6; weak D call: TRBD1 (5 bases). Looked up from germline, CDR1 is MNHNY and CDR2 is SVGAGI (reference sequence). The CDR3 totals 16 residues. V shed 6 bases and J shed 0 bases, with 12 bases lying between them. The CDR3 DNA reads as TGTGCCAGCAGCCTAAGACAGAGCTCCTATAATTCACCCCTCCACTTT. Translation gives CASSLRQSSYNSPLHF.

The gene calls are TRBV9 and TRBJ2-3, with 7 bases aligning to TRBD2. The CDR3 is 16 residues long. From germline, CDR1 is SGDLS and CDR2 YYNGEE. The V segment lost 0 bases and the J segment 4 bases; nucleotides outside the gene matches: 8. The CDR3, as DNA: TGTGCCAGCAGCGTAGGGGACTACGGGTCCGCAGATACGCAGTATTTT. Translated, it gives CASSVGDYGSADTQYF.

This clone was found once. The CDR3 DNA follows: TGTGCCAGCAGACGGGGGCAGGAGGGAGACGAGCAGTACTTC. This gives the protein CASRRGQEGDEQYF. The rearrangement joins TRBV7-2 to TRBJ2-7; possibly TRBD1 or TRBD2 for D (6 bases each). The length of the CDR3 is 14 residues. V gave up 6 bases and J gave up 5 bases, with 17 bases separating them. Germline V gives CDR1 SGHTA, CDR2 FQGNSA.

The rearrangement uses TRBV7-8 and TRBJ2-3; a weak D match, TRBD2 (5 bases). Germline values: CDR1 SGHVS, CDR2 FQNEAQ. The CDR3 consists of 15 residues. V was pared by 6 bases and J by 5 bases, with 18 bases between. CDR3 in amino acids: CASRTRAGGKDTQYF. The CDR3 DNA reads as TGTGCCAGCAGGACGAGGGCAGGAGGTAAAGATACGCAGTATTTT.

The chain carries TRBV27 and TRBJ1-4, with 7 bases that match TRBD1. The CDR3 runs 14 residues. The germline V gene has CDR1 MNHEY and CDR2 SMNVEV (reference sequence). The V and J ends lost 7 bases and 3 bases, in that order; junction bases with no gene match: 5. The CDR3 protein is CASNPTGSNEKLFF. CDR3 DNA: TGTGCCAGCAATCCGACAGGGTCTAATGAAAAACTGTTTTTT.

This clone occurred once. The CDR3: CASSIDPRSYEQYF. In DNA, the CDR3 is TGTGCCAGTAGTATAGATCCCAGGTCCTACGAGCAGTACTTC. The chain has TRBV19 and TRBJ2-7, with no clear D. Trimming cost V 0 bases and J 1 base, with 7 bases left between them. The CDR3 covers 14 residues. Germline V lookup: CDR1 LNHDA, CDR2 SQIVND (reference sequence). Variable domain in full (rest from reference TRBV19 and TRBJ2-7): DGGITQSPKYLFRKEGQNVTLSCEQNLNHDAMYWYRQDPGQGLRLIYYSQIVNDFQKGDIAEGYSVSREKKESFPLTVTSAQKNPTAFYLCASSIDPRSYEQYFGPGTRLTVT.

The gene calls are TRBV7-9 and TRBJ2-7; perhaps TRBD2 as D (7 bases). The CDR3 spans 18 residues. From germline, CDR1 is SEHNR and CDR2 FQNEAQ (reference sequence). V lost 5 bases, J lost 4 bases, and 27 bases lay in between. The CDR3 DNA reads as TGTGCCAGCAGCCACTGGATTGGTGGGGGGGCCGAGGGGTACGAGCAGTACTTC. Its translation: CASSHWIGGGAEGYEQYF.

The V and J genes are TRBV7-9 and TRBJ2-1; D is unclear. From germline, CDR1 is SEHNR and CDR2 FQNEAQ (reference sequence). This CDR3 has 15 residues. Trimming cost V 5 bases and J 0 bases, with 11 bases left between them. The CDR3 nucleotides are TGTGCCAGCAGCCCAAGTAAGAGCTCCTACAATGAGCAGTTCTTC. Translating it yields CASSPSKSSYNEQFF.